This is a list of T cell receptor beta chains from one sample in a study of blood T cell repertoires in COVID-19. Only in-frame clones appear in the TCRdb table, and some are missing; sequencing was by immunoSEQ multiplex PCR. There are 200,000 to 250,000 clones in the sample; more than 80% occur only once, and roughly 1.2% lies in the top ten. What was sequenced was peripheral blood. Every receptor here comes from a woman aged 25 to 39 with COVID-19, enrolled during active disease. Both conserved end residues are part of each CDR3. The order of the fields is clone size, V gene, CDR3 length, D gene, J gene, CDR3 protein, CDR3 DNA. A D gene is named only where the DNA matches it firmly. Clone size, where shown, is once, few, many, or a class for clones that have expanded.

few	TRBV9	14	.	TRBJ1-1	CASSVASGGGEAFF	TGTGCCAGCAGCGTAGCTTCCGGCGGGGGAGAAGCTTTCTTT
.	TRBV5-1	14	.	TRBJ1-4	CASRNPGTNEKLFF	TGCGCCAGCAGAAATCCAGGGACTAATGAAAAACTGTTTTTT
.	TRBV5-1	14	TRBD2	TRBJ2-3	CASSSGTSGDTQYF	TGCGCCAGCAGCTCGGGGACTAGCGGGGATACGCAGTATTTT
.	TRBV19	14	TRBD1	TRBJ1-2	CASRGTGQGQGYTF	TGTGCCAGTAGGGGCACAGGACAGGGGCAAGGCTACACCTTC
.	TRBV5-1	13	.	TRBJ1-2	CASSLQQGYGYTF	TGCGCCAGCAGCTTGCAGCAGGGGTATGGCTACACCTTC
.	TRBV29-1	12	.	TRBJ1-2	CSVEVRRDGYTF	TGCAGCGTTGAAGTACGCAGGGATGGCTACACCTTC
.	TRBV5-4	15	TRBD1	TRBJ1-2	CASSIDAGTGEGYTF	TGTGCCAGCAGCATCGACGCCGGGACAGGGGAAGGCTACACCTTC
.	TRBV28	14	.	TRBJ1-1	CASSRSGLPTEAFF	TGTGCCAGCAGTCGGAGCGGCTTACCCACTGAAGCTTTCTTT
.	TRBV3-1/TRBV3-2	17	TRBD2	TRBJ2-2	CASSSGLAGAYTGELFF	TGTGCCAGCAGCTCGGGACTAGCGGGGGCATACACCGGGGAGCTGTTTTTT
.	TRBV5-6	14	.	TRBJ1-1	CASSFPQGNTEAFF	TGTGCCAGCAGCTTTCCACAGGGGAACACTGAAGCTTTCTTT
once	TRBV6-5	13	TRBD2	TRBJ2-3	CASTSGRSDTQYF	TGTGCCAGCACTAGCGGGAGGTCAGATACGCAGTATTTT
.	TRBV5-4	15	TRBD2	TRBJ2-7	CASRSGTSGSNEQYF	TGTGCCAGCAGAAGCGGGACTAGCGGGAGTAACGAGCAGTACTTC
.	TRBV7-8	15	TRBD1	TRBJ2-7	CASSLGGQGGYEQYF	TGTGCCAGCAGCTTAGGGGGACAGGGAGGGTACGAGCAGTACTTC
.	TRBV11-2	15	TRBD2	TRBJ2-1	CASSRTSGSYNEQFF	TGTGCCAGCAGCCGGACTAGCGGTTCCTACAATGAGCAGTTCTTC
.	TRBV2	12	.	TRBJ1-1	CASSELNTEAFF	TGTGCCAGCAGTGAATTAAACACTGAAGCTTTCTTT
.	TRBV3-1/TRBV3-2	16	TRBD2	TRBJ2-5	CASSQGGLAGTETQYF	TGTGCCAGCAGCCAAGGTGGACTAGCGGGGACAGAGACCCAGTACTTC
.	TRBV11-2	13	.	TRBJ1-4	CASSLDLAARGFF	TGTGCCAGCAGCTTAGATCTTGCGGCCCGGGGGTTTTTT
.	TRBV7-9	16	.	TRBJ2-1	CASSMWGGLSYNEQFF	TGTGCCAGCAGTATGTGGGGGGGCCTCTCCTACAATGAGCAGTTCTTC
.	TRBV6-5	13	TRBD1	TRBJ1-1	CASRYRGLTEAFF	TGTGCCAGCAGGTACAGGGGGCTGACTGAAGCTTTCTTT
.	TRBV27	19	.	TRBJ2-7	CASSRRWIMRTEDSYEQYF	TGTGCCAGCAGTCGGAGGTGGATAATGAGGACAGAAGATTCCTACGAGCAGTACTTC
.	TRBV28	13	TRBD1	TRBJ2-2	CASRGTGVGELFF	TGTGCCAGCAGAGGAACAGGGGTCGGGGAGCTGTTTTTT
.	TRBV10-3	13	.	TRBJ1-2	CAISESASYGYTF	TGTGCCATCAGTGAGTCGGCCAGCTATGGCTACACCTTC
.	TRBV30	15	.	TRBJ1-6	CAWSVNRQRNSPLHF	TGTGCCTGGAGTGTAAACCGACAGCGAAATTCACCCCTCCACTTT
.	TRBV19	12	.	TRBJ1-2	CASSIASYGYTF	TGTGCCAGTAGTATAGCCAGCTATGGCTACACCTTC
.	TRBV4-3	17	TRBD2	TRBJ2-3	CASSQERRREAGVTQYF	TGCGCCAGCAGCCAAGAAAGACGTCGGGAGGCGGGGGTTACGCAGTATTTT
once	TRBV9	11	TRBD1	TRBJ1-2	CASRQGGGYTF	TGTGCCAGCAGGCAGGGGGGAGGCTACACCTTC
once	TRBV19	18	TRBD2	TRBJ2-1	CASSRPRTSGRAGNEQFF	TGTGCCAGTAGTCGCCCCCGGACTAGCGGGAGGGCCGGGAATGAGCAGTTCTTC
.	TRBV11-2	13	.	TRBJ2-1	CASSLLHGVEQFF	TGTGCCAGCAGCTTACTCCACGGAGTTGAGCAGTTCTTC
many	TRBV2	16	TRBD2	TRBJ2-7	CALRMGTSGSSYEQYF	TGTGCCTTACGCATGGGGACTAGCGGGTCCTCCTACGAGCAGTACTTC
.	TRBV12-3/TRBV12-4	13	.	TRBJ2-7	CASSTSSTDKQYF	TGTGCCAGCAGTACCTCTTCTACCGACAAGCAGTACTTC
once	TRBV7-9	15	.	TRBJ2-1	CASSLAAVAGYEQFF	TGTGCCAGCAGCTTAGCAGCGGTAGCTGGATATGAGCAGTTCTTC
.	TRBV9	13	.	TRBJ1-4	CASSVTGTEKLFF	TGTGCCAGCAGCGTAACAGGGACCGAAAAACTGTTTTTT
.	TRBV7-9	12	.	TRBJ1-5	CASSSQGGAQHF	TGTGCCAGCAGCTCCCAGGGAGGGGCCCAGCATTTT
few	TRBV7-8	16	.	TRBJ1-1	CASSSRAGGQDTEAFF	TGTGCCAGCAGCTCCCGTGCGGGGGGGCAAGACACTGAAGCTTTCTTT
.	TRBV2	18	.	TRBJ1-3	CASSEARVGVGSGNTIYF	TGTGCCAGCAGTGAAGCGCGAGTGGGAGTGGGCTCTGGAAACACCATATATTTT
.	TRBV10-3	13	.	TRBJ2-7	CATARTGTYEQYF	TGTGCCACCGCCCGGACTGGAACCTACGAGCAGTACTTC
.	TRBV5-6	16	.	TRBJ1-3	CASRLTGGSEGNTIYF	TGTGCCAGCAGGTTGACCGGGGGGTCGGAGGGAAACACCATATATTTT
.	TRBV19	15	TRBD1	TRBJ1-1	CASRTSGQGTGEAFF	TGTGCCAGTAGAACCTCGGGACAGGGGACCGGTGAAGCTTTCTTT
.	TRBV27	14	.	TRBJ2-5	CASSLNRESETQYF	TGTGCCAGCAGTTTAAACCGGGAGTCAGAGACCCAGTACTTC
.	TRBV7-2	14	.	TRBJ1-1	CASSLTSPGTEAFF	TGTGCCAGCAGCCTGACGAGTCCGGGGACTGAAGCTTTCTTT
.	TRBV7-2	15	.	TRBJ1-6	CASSLAHNLNSPLHF	TGTGCCAGCAGCTTAGCACATAACCTCAATTCACCCCTCCACTTT
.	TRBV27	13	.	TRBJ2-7	CASSSQDFHEQYF	TGTGCCAGCAGTTCGCAGGACTTCCACGAGCAGTACTTC
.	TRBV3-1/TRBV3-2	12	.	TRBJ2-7	CASSQETVEQYF	TGTGCCAGCAGCCAAGAGACTGTCGAGCAGTACTTC
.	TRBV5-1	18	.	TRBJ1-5	CASSLTGSLGDSNQPQHF	TGCGCCAGCAGCTTGACCGGGTCCCTCGGGGATAGCAATCAGCCCCAGCATTTT
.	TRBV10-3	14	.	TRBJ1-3	CAISEGRLGNTIYF	TGTGCCATCAGTGAGGGGCGCTTGGGAAACACCATATATTTT
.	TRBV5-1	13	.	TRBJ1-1	CASSATGNTEAFF	TGCGCCAGCAGCGCGACAGGGAACACTGAAGCTTTCTTT
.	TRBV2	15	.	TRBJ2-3	CASSVSSAYTDTQYF	TGTGCCAGCAGTGTATCTAGCGCTTACACAGATACGCAGTATTTT
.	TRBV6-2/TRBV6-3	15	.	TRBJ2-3	CASSIGLSPSDTQYF	TGTGCCAGCAGCATAGGACTCAGCCCCTCAGATACGCAGTATTTT
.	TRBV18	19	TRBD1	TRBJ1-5	CASSPPAGQGAGSNQPQHF	TGTGCCAGCTCACCCCCCGCGGGCCAGGGGGCAGGGAGCAATCAGCCCCAGCATTTT
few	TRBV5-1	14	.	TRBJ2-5	CASSLGDFQETQYF	TGCGCCAGCAGCTTGGGGGACTTTCAAGAGACCCAGTACTTC
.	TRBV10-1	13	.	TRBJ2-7	CASREGPSYEQYF	TGCGCCAGCAGGGAGGGGCCCTCCTACGAGCAGTACTTC
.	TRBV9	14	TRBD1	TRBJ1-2	CASSDLGQGSVHTF	TGTGCCAGCAGCGACTTAGGACAGGGCTCCGTTCACACCTTC
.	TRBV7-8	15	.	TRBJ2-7	CASSLVGRTDYEQYF	TGTGCCAGCAGCTTAGTGGGGCGGACAGACTACGAGCAGTACTTC
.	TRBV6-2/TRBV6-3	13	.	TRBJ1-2	CASSIKRQNGYTF	TGTGCCAGCAGCATAAAACGACAGAATGGCTACACCTTC
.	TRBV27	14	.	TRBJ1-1	CASSLQGMNTEAFF	TGTGCCAGCAGTTTACAGGGCATGAACACTGAAGCTTTCTTT
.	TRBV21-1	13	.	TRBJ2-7	CASSKSDSYEQYF	TGTGCCAGCAGCAAATCGGACTCTTACGAGCAGTACTTC
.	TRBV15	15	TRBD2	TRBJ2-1	CATSRDQREGNEQFF	TGTGCCACCAGCAGAGATCAGCGGGAGGGTAATGAGCAGTTCTTC
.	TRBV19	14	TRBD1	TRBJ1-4	CATSPGQDVKKLFF	TGTGCCACCTCACCGGGACAGGATGTGAAAAAACTGTTTTTT
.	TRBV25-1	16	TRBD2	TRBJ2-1	CASSEGMLAGGYEQFF	TGTGCCAGCAGTGAAGGGATGTTAGCGGGAGGATATGAGCAGTTCTTC